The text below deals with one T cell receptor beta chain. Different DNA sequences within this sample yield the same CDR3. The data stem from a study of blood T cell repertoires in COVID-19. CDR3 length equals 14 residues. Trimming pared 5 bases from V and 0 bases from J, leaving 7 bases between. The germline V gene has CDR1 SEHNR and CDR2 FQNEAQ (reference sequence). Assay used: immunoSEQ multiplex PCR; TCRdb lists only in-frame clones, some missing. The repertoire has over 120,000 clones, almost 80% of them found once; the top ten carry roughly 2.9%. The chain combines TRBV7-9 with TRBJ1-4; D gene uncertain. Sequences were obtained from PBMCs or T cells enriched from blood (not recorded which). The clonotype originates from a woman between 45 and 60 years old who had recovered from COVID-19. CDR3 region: CASSPQSTNEKLFF. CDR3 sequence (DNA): TGTGCCAGCAGCCCCCAGTCAACTAATGAAAAACTGTTTTTT.